This T cell receptor beta chain was identified during a study of CD8 T cells in Susac syndrome (dated by TCRdb to between 2018 and 2021). About the full investigation: Among the Susac syndrome patients who were sequenced, clinically active disease was present in about six and clinical remission was observed in 8 or 9. The study compared CD8+ T cell repertoire clonality among about a dozen healthy donors, approximately 14 Susac syndrome patients and 15 multiple sclerosis patients. At blood withdrawal, Susac syndrome patients were therapy-naive, treated with corticosteroids (with IVIg additionally given to some), or treated with IVIg alone. The study used repertoire sequencing to test whether antigen drove CD8+ T cell activation and differentiation in Susac syndrome.

This clonotype was recorded only once. It lacks a known antigen. Base qualities are not recorded, but no much larger clone differs from it by a single base. Evidence from one read is weak. High-throughput TCR beta sequencing profiled peripheral blood CD8+ and CD4+ T cells from healthy donors, Susac syndrome patients and multiple sclerosis patients. Recently defined diagnostic criteria for definite or probable disease were met by the Susac syndrome patients. CD8+ TEMRA cells were enriched by FACS, while bulk CD8+ and CD4+ T cells were purified by magnetic negative isolation. Blood was drawn into EDTA tubes, processed within 24 hours, and PBMCs were isolated by density gradient centrifugation. PBMCs intended for TCR sequencing were cryopreserved in liquid nitrogen and were subsequently thawed in a 37 degrees C water bath. The sorted or isolated CD4+, CD8+ and CD8+ TEMRA cells reached a purity of at least 90%.

Including the terminal cysteine and phenylalanine, the CDR3 comprises 14 residues. CDR3 DNA is the only sequence kept; it has 42 bases, read in frame from the first base. From the germline V gene (reference sequence), CDR1 is DFQATT and CDR2 is SNEGSKA. The trim is 0 bases for V and 6 bases for J, with a gap of 14 bases between the germline ends. Overall study results and their limits: In the total CD8+ and CD8+ TEMRA repertoires, over 15 and five Susac-specific public clones, respectively, were identified. Susac syndrome CD8+ repertoires showed clonal expansion, highest in CD8+ TEMRA cells and greater in clinically active than remitting patients. The number of individuals in the TCR sequencing and HLA analysis was recognized as being relatively small.

RNA was extracted using the RNeasy kit, and about 0.45 to 1 ug of the RNA was reverse transcribed with random hexamers. TCR beta CDR3 regions were amplified with the immunoSEQ multiplex PCR assay covering 54 Vbeta and 13 Jbeta segments. PCR amplification bias was corrected by using a synthetic template baseline for primer optimization and computational correction. The authors processed their data as follows. Only productive sequences were kept, with reads annotated to V, D and J genes according to IMGT and analyzed in immunoSEQ Analyzer. Clonality was computed as one minus Shannon entropy normalized by log2 of the number of productive unique sequences. For each patient and control, public and private clones were evaluated among the 100 most prevalent clones. Clones were defined as Susac-specific if absent from the healthy and MS cohorts, from 1052 published viral clones and from other ImmuneACCESS disease sequences. The public reads were reanalyzed by TCRdb: fastp trimming at Q25, MiXCR alignment, in-frame beta chains only. Each record represents a unique CDR3 protein, reported with the most common genes and DNA among its rows. TCRdb, not the authors, supplied the V and J calls. The sample table holds about 130,000 distinct CDR3 sequences, of which about 93% were seen once. Around 0.2% of the sample comes from the top ten.

The sequence joins TRBV20-1 to TRBJ1-2, and TRBD1 may be the D gene, going by 6 matching bases. This TCR was recovered from a human donor with Susac syndrome. The sequenced material came from CD8+ T cells from PBMCs. CDR3 region: CSARDPDRIDGYTF. The DNA sequence follows: TGCAGTGCTAGAGACCCCGACAGGATCGATGGCTACACCTTC.